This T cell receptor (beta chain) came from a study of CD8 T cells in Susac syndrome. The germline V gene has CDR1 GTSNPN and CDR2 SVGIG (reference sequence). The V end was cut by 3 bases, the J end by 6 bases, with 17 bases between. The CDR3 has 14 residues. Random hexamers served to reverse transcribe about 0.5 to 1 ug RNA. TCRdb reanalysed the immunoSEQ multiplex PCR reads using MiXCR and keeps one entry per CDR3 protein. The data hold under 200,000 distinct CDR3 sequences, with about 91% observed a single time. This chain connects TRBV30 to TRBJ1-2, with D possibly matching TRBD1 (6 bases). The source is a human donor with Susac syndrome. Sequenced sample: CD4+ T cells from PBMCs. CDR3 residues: CAWRGGLGADGYTF. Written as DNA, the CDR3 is TGTGCCTGGAGGGGGGGCCTCGGGGCGGATGGCTACACCTTC.